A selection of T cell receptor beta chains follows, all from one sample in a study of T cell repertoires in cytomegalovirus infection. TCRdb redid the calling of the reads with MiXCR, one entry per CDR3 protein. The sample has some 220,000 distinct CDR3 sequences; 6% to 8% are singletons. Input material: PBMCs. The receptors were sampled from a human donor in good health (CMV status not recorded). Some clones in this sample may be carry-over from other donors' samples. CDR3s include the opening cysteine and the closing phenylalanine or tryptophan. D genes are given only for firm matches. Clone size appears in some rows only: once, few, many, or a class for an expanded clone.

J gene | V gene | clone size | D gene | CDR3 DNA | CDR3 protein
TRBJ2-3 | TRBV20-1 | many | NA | TGCAGTGCTAGAGATCGATCAGGGCGGGGCACAGATACGCAGTATTTT | CSARDRSGRGTDTQYF
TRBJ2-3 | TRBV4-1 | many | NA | TGCGCCAGCAGCCTTTCTCCGCCCGCGGATACGCAGTATTTT | CASSLSPPADTQYF
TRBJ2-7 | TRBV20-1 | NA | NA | TGCAGTGCTAGCCCGCCATTAAGAGCCGTCAACGAGCAGTACTTC | CSASPPLRAVNEQYF
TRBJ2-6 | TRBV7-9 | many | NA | TGTGCCAGCAGCCCATCAAACCCGACACCCCGGGCTTTC | CASSPSNPTPRAF
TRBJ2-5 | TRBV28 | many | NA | TGTGCCAGCAGTTTAGGGCCCACAGGAGATCAAGAGACCCAGTACTTC | CASSLGPTGDQETQYF
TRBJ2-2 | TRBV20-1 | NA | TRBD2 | TGCAGTGCTAGAGATCGTGGGGAGTGGGGGGGGTTCACCGGGGAGCTGTTTTTT | CSARDRGEWGGFTGELFF
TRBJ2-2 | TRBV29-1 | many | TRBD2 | TGCAGCGTTGAACTAGCGGGGGTCCCGGGGCCCACCGGGGAGCTGTTTTTT | CSVELAGVPGPTGELFF
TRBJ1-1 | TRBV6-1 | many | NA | TGTGCCAGCAGAGCTCCGGGCCTGAACACTGAAGCTTTCTTT | CASRAPGLNTEAFF
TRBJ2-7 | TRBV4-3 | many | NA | TGCGCCAGCAGCCAACTCAGGGAGAGCTCCTACGAGCAGTACTTC | CASSQLRESSYEQYF
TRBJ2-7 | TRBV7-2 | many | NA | TGTGCCAGCAGTCTCGACAGGTCCTACGAGCAGTACTTC | CASSLDRSYEQYF
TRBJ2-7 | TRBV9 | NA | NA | TGTGCCAGCAGCCCCCGAGAGGGATGGGTGAACGAGCAGTACTTC | CASSPREGWVNEQYF
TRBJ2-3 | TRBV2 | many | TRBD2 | TGTGCCAGCAGTGAAGAGAGCGGGGGGGCAGATACGCAGTATTTT | CASSEESGGADTQYF
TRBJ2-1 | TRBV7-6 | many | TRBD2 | TGTGCCAGCAGCTCGATGAGCGGGGAGGTCTACAATGAGCAGTTCTTC | CASSSMSGEVYNEQFF
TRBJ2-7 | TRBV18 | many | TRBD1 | TGTGCCAGCTCAGAGGACAGGGCGGGGGAGCAGTACTTC | CASSEDRAGEQYF
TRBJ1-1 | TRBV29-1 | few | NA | TGCAGCGTTTATTCTGGACAGTCCCCTGAAGCTTTCTTT | CSVYSGQSPEAFF
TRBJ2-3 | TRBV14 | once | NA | TGTGCCAGCAGCCAAGATGCGTCCTCTCGTACGCAGTATTTT | CASSQDASSRTQYF
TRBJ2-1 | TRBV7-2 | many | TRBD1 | TGTGCCAGCAGCCTGGGGACAGGCATCAATGAGCAGTTCTTC | CASSLGTGINEQFF
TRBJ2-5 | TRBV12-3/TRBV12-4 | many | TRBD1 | TGTGCCAGCAGTTTTGAATCGGTGTACAGGGGATCCTCCCAGTACTTC | CASSFESVYRGSSQYF
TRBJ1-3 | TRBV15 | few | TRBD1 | TGTGCCACCAGCAGTATAATTGGGACAGGCGCCGGGAACACCATATATTTT | CATSSIIGTGAGNTIYF
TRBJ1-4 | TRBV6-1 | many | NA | TGTGCCAGCAGTCCCTTGTGGGCCGAAAAACTGTTTTTT | CASSPLWAEKLFF
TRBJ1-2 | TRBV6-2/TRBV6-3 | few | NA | TGTGCCAGCAGTCCCGTAGACTCCGGACTTCACTATGGCTACACCTTC | CASSPVDSGLHYGYTF
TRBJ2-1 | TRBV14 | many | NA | TGTGCCAGCAGCCAAGATTTACTGGGAAATCTCTACAATGAGCAGTTCTTC | CASSQDLLGNLYNEQFF
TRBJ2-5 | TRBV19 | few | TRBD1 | TGTGCCAGTAGTATTAACCGCGACAGGGGCAGGGAGACCCAGTACTTC | CASSINRDRGRETQYF
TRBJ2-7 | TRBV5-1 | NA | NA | TGCGCCAGCAGCCTGGGACTTTACTCCTACGAGCAGTACTTC | CASSLGLYSYEQYF
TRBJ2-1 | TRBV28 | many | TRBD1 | TGTGCCAGCTTTAGGACAGGGGGTTCCTACAATGAGCAGTTCTTC | CASFRTGGSYNEQFF
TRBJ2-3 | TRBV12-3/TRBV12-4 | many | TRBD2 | TGTGCCAGCAGTCCCCCTCTAGCGGGGGGGCCGGCAGATACGCAGTATTTT | CASSPPLAGGPADTQYF
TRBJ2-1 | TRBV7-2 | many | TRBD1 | TGTGCCAGCAGCCCGACAGGGCATGAGCAGTTCTTC | CASSPTGHEQFF
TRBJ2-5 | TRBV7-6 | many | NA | TGTGCCAGCGAACTTGGGCTGGGGGGGACCCAGTACTTC | CASELGLGGTQYF
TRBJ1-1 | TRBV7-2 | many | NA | TGTGCCAGCAGCTTAGCCCTTAGCGGGGGGCGTACTGAAGCTTTCTTT | CASSLALSGGRTEAFF
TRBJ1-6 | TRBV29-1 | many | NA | TGCAGCGTTGGCGACAGTTTTAATTCACCCCTCCACTTT | CSVGDSFNSPLHF
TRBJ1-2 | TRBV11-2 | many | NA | TGTGCCAGCAGCCCCCAAGGCTATGGCTACACCTTC | CASSPQGYGYTF
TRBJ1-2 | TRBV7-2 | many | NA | TGTGCCAGCAGCTTAGTTCCTTATGGCTACACCTTC | CASSLVPYGYTF
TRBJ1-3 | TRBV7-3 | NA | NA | TGTGCCAGCAGCTTAACGGGGGGCGACACCATATATTTT | CASSLTGGDTIYF
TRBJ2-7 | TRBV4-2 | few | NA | TGTGCCAGCAGTCCCAAGAAGGGTTTTTACGAGCAGTACTTC | CASSPKKGFYEQYF
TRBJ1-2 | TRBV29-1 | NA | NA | TGCAGCGTTGAAGGGGCGGGGGGGAACTATGGCTACACCTTC | CSVEGAGGNYGYTF
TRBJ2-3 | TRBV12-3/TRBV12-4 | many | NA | TGTGCCAGCAGTTTAAGGAGCACAGATACGCAGTATTTT | CASSLRSTDTQYF
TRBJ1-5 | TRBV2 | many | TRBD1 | TGTGCCAGCAGCGAAGGGACAGGGGGCAGTAAGGGCAATCAGCCCCAGCATTTT | CASSEGTGGSKGNQPQHF